Presented here are 30 T cell receptor beta chains from one specimen sequenced in a study of T cells in Graves' hyperthyroidism and ophthalmopathy. RNA transcripts provided the source from which TCR beta CDR3 regions were amplified. HTBI primers drove first-round RT-PCR of the TCR CDR3. TCRdb called the multiplex PCR reads again in MiXCR, with one record for every CDR3 protein. The sample lists 640,000 or so distinct CDR3 sequences, about 15% seen once, with around 4% in the top ten. Sequencing was done on a sample of blood. Every receptor here comes from a woman aged 40 to 50 with Graves' ophthalmopathy.

This clonotype was observed many times. V gene TRBV7-9 combines with J gene TRBJ2-7, with D uncertain. This CDR3 spans 14 amino acids. The V end lost 5 bases, the J end lost 6 bases, and 17 bases lay between the germline ends. The germline CDR1 and CDR2 sequences are SEHNR and FQNEAQ (reference sequence). CDR3 residues: CASSRVQVQAEQYF. In DNA, the CDR3 is TGTGCCAGCAGCCGGGTGCAGGTGCAGGCCGAGCAGTACTTC.

This chain joins TRBV12-3 or TRBV12-4 and TRBJ2-2; D is possibly TRBD2 (6 bases). V lost 7 bases to trimming and J lost 0 bases, with 12 bases between them. The CDR3 length is 15 residues. CDR3 nucleotide sequence: TGTGCCAGCACCGACCGACTAGCGAACACCGGGGAGCTGTTTTTT. It specifies CASTDRLANTGELFF.

In its sample, this clonotype was seen many times. This may be a read error: a much more frequent sequence differs by one nucleotide. V is TRBV10-3 and J is TRBJ1-2; possibly TRBD1 for D (6 bases). This CDR3 has 14 amino acids. V lost 5 bases and J 0 bases, leaving 10 bases between the germline ends. The V gene's germline CDR1 is ENHRY and CDR2 SYGVKD. The CDR3 sequence: CAISSGTPNYGYTF. Written as DNA, the CDR3 is TGTGCCATCAGTTCCGGGACACCTAACTATGGCTACACCTTC.

At least ten counts were recorded for this clonotype. The chain uses TRBV12-3 or TRBV12-4 and TRBJ1-1; D is uncertain. The V end lost 7 bases, the J end lost 7 bases, and 16 bases lay between the germline ends. This CDR3 region has 13 residues. In DNA, the CDR3 is TGTGCCAGCACTTCCCGTAGGGAGAGTGAAGCTTTCTTT. This codes for CASTSRRESEAFF.

This clonotype was detected many times. DNA for the CDR3: TGTGCCAGCAGCTTAGATTCGGGACTAGTACAGTACGAGCAGTACTTC. Protein sequence: CASSLDSGLVQYEQYF. The gene calls are TRBV11-2 and TRBJ2-7, with 8 bases that match TRBD2. The germline V gene encodes CDR1 SGHAT and CDR2 FQNNGV. J gave up 4 bases and V 0 bases, and 8 bases lay outside the gene matches. The CDR3 sequence is 16 residues long.

Only a few counts were recorded for this clonotype. J is TRBJ1-2 and V is TRBV6-1, with 12 nucleotides matching TRBD1. Trimming at V came to 4 bases and at J to 10 bases, leaving 7 bases not matched to a gene. Germline V gene lookup returns CDR1 MNHNS and CDR2 SASEGT. CDR3 size: 14 residues. The chain's CDR3 is CASSVGQGAMDYTF. Written as DNA, the CDR3 is TGTGCCAGCAGTGTGGGACAGGGGGCTATGGACTACACCTTC.

The chain has TRBV2 and TRBJ1-5; D uncertain. CDR3 length: 13 amino acids. Germline V gives CDR1 SNHLY, CDR2 FYNNEI. V was pared by 4 bases and J by 7 bases, with 11 bases between. CDR3 sequence: CASSAETRQPQHF. Written as DNA, the CDR3 is TGTGCCAGCAGTGCGGAGACCCGGCAGCCCCAGCATTTT.

This clonotype has a count of ten or more. The CDR3 here is CASSLDTNYEQYF. The CDR3 DNA sequence: TGCGCCAGCAGCTTAGACACAAACTACGAGCAGTACTTC. The chain recombines TRBV5-1 with TRBJ2-7; the D is unclear. CDR1 is SGHRS, CDR2 YFSETQ, per germline. The CDR3 consists of 13 residues. The ends were cut back, 2 bases at V and 3 bases at J, with 9 bases in the middle.

CDR3 sequence: CASSKYRGQSNQPQHF. The CDR3, as DNA: TGTGCCAGTAGTAAATACAGGGGCCAGAGCAATCAGCCCCAGCATTTT. The rearrangement uses TRBV19 and TRBJ1-5; 7 nucleotides agree with TRBD1. Germline-derived CDR1 and CDR2 are LNHDA and SQIVND (reference sequence). V was pared by 4 bases and J by 1 base, with 7 bases of the junction left unmatched. The CDR3 consists of 16 residues.

This clonotype was recorded at least ten times. The chain uses TRBV9 and TRBJ2-7; 7 bases are shared with TRBD1. This CDR3 comprises 15 residues. Germline V CDR1 and CDR2: SGDLS, YYNGEE. With 4 bases clipped from V and 3 bases from J, the junction kept 10 bases outside the gene matches. CDR3 nucleotide sequence: TGTGCCAGCAGCTCCTCAGGTGGGACAGACTACGAGCAGTACTTC. It yields the protein CASSSSGGTDYEQYF.

The chain combines TRBV6-1 with TRBJ1-1, with 8 bases fitting TRBD1. J lost 5 bases, V lost 7 bases, and 9 bases had no gene match. Germline CDR1 reads MNHNS; CDR2 reads SASEGT. The CDR3 sequence is 14 residues long. CDR3 region: CASTDRGLRTEAFF. CDR3 DNA sequence: TGTGCCAGCACTGACAGGGGTCTGAGGACTGAAGCTTTCTTT.

There are many counts of this clonotype. This chain joins TRBV28 and TRBJ2-7; D is unclear. The CDR3 runs 16 residues. CDR1 MDHEN and CDR2 SYDVKM come from the germline V gene. Trimming left V 1 base short and J 2 bases short, with 15 bases between. The CDR3 DNA reads TGTGCCAGCAGTTTATTCGAGACCCGCCCGGCCTACGAGCAGTACTTC. Its translation: CASSLFETRPAYEQYF.

CDR3 nucleotide sequence: TGTGCCAGCAGCCCCCCGGGGCAGGGTGGGTACACTGAAGCTTTCTTT. It specifies CASSPPGQGGYTEAFF. V usage is TRBV11-1 and J usage is TRBJ1-1, with a tentative D call TRBD1 (5 bases). Germline values: CDR1 SGHAT, CDR2 FQDESV (reference sequence). The V and J ends lost 5 bases and 3 bases respectively, with 19 bases between them. CDR3 length: 16 amino acids.

Many counts were recorded for this clonotype. The J gene is TRBJ1-2, the V gene TRBV29-1; the D is unclear. The CDR3 is 8 amino acids. Per the germline V gene, CDR1 is SQVTM and CDR2 is ANQGSEA. V lost 3 bases, J lost 7 bases, and 0 bases lay in between. The CDR3 sequence is CSVDGYTF. DNA for the CDR3: TGCAGCGTTGATGGCTACACCTTC.

This clonotype showed up many times. The chain employs TRBV5-1 and TRBJ2-7; D is uncertain. The CDR3 totals 13 residues. Germline V gene lookup returns CDR1 SGHRS and CDR2 YFSETQ. V lost 2 bases, J lost 3 bases, and 9 bases lay in between. The CDR3 region is CASSLDSRYEQYF. DNA for the CDR3: TGCGCCAGCAGCTTAGACTCACGCTACGAGCAGTACTTC.

This clonotype appeared a few times. This chain uses TRBV15 with TRBJ1-1; 8 nucleotides line up with TRBD1. The CDR3 has 15 amino acids. With 3 bases clipped from V and 1 base from J, the junction kept 4 bases outside the gene matches. Germline V gene lookup returns CDR1 LNHNV and CDR2 YYDKDF (reference sequence). The CDR3 sequence is CATSRDRAWNTEAFF. CDR3 in DNA: TGTGCCACCAGCAGGGACAGGGCATGGAACACTGAAGCTTTCTTT.

The sample holds many counts of this clonotype. The V gene is TRBV19, the J gene TRBJ2-7, with TRBD1 matching over 7 bases. CDR1 is LNHDA, CDR2 SQIVND, per germline (reference sequence). CDR3 size: 15 residues. V was clipped by 3 bases and J by 4 bases; unmatched bases: 9. In DNA, the CDR3 is TGTGCCAGTAGTATCGGCCCGGGACAGATATACGAGCAGTACTTC. It is translated as CASSIGPGQIYEQYF.

The V call is TRBV5-5, the J call TRBJ1-2; maybe TRBD1 (5 bases). The CDR3 runs to 16 residues. Between the trimmed V and J ends, which lost 6 bases and 3 bases, there was a span of 21 bases. CDR1 is SGHKS, CDR2 YYEKEE, per germline (reference sequence). CDR3 residues: CASNREIGLGDYGYTF. In nucleotides, the CDR3 is TGTGCCAGCAACCGGGAGATTGGATTAGGGGACTATGGCTACACCTTC.

This clonotype occurred many times. The chain uses TRBV2 and TRBJ1-1; maybe TRBD1 (5 bases). Germline CDR1 and CDR2: SNHLY and FYNNEI. There are 14 residues in the CDR3. Between the trimmed V and J ends, which lost 3 bases and 1 base, there was a span of 9 bases. CDR3 protein: CASSEGTSNTEAFF. DNA for the CDR3: TGTGCCAGCAGTGAGGGGACCTCGAACACTGAAGCTTTCTTT.

This clonotype was found a few times. The gene calls are TRBV27 and TRBJ2-2, with TRBD2 matching over 12 bases. Germline values: CDR1 MNHEY, CDR2 SMNVEV (reference sequence). With 8 bases clipped from V and 4 bases from J, the junction kept 11 bases outside the gene matches. This CDR3 has 17 residues. CDR3 protein: CASVGLAGGPGTGELFF. Here the CDR3 DNA reads TGTGCCAGCGTAGGCCTAGCGGGAGGGCCCGGCACCGGGGAGCTGTTTTTT.

Ten or more counts support this clonotype. V gene TRBV20-1 combines with J gene TRBJ2-2, with TRBD1 matching 9 bases. This CDR3 is built from 16 residues. Germline CDR1 DFQATT, CDR2 SNEGSKA (reference sequence). J lost 2 bases, V lost 0 bases, and 4 bases had no gene match. CDR3 residues: CSARDLGQGNTGELFF. Written as DNA, the CDR3 is TGCAGTGCTAGAGATTTGGGACAGGGAAACACCGGGGAGCTGTTTTTT.

The table lists this clonotype with many counts. The genes are TRBV24-1 and TRBJ2-7, with D unclear. The CDR3 runs to 12 residues. The V gene's germline CDR1 is KGHDR and CDR2 SFDVKD. V shed 3 bases and J shed 3 bases, with 5 bases lying between them. The CDR3 DNA reads as TGTGCCACCAGTGATCCGAACTACGAGCAGTACTTC. This gives the protein CATSDPNYEQYF.

This clonotype was picked up many times. The chain recombines TRBV6-5 with TRBJ2-7; D tentatively reads TRBD1 or TRBD2 (5 bases each). Germline V gene sequence: CDR1 MNHEY, CDR2 SVGAGI. The V and J ends lost 4 bases and 4 bases respectively, with 17 bases between them. The CDR3 is 15 residues long. The CDR3 DNA is TGTGCCAGCAGTTTAGGTACTAGGGGAATGTACGAGCAGTACTTC. This codes for CASSLGTRGMYEQYF.

This clonotype was detected a few times. V usage is TRBV5-1 and J usage is TRBJ2-4; 10 bases match TRBD1. In germline, CDR1 is SGHRS, CDR2 YFSETQ. V dropped 1 base and J dropped 9; count of bases not matched to a gene: 7. The CDR3 has 15 amino acids. The CDR3 here is CASSLFSGQGSIQYF. CDR3 in DNA: TGCGCCAGCAGCTTGTTTTCGGGACAGGGGAGCATTCAGTACTTC.

The chain uses TRBV5-5 and TRBJ2-2; D perhaps matches TRBD1 (7 bases). Germline CDR1 reads SGHKS; CDR2 reads YYEKEE (reference sequence). This CDR3 has 16 residues. The V end was cut by 6 bases, the J end by 3 bases, with 18 bases between. The CDR3 region is CASISARGTYTGELFF. CDR3 sequence (DNA): TGTGCCAGCATCTCGGCCAGGGGGACTTACACCGGGGAGCTGTTTTTT.

This clonotype came up a few times. V and J are TRBV19 and TRBJ2-5; TRBD1 agrees at 7 bases. The CDR3 covers 14 residues. Germline CDR1 LNHDA, CDR2 SQIVND (reference sequence). V lost 9 bases to trimming and J lost 3 bases; unmatched junction nucleotides: 10. The CDR3 loop is CASSKGGQKETQYF. Here the CDR3 DNA reads TGTGCCAGCTCAAAAGGGGGACAGAAAGAGACCCAGTACTTC.

Many counts were recorded for this clonotype. The V call is TRBV5-1, the J call TRBJ2-7, with no clear D. The CDR3 is made up of 15 amino acids. The germline V and J ends were trimmed by 5 bases and 1 base, with 16 bases remaining between them. The germline gives CDR1 SGHRS, CDR2 YFSETQ. CDR3 residues: CASSRTNRPSYEQYF. The CDR3 DNA is TGCGCCAGCAGTCGGACGAATCGGCCTTCCTACGAGCAGTACTTC.

This clonotype occurred many times. The V and J genes are TRBV2 and TRBJ1-2; 9 nucleotides line up with TRBD1. CDR3 size: 14 residues. Germline V CDR1 and CDR2: SNHLY, FYNNEI. The trim removed 1 base at V and 7 bases at J, leaving 4 bases unmatched. CDR3 DNA sequence: TGTGCCAGCAGTGAAGTTTGGACAGGGGTTGGCTACACCTTC. Translation gives CASSEVWTGVGYTF.

This chain uses TRBV2 with TRBJ1-5; no clear D gene. Germline V gene lookup returns CDR1 SNHLY and CDR2 FYNNEI. The CDR3 spans 14 residues. The V end was cut by 7 bases, the J end by 3 bases, with 13 bases between. CDR3 region: CASTLQEDNQPQHF. The CDR3 DNA reads as TGTGCCAGCACCCTGCAGGAAGACAATCAGCCCCAGCATTTT.

V is TRBV30 and J is TRBJ2-2, with 8 bases aligning to TRBD1. V lost 2 bases, J lost 5 bases, and 13 bases stayed unmatched. Germline CDR1 and CDR2: GTSNPN and SVGIG (reference sequence). There are 17 residues in the CDR3. The CDR3 loop is CAWSRTSRTGQTGELFF. The CDR3, as DNA: TGTGCCTGGAGTCGAACCTCGCGGACAGGGCAGACCGGGGAGCTGTTTTTT.